This TCR beta chain was captured by sequencing in a study of T cell repertoires in cytomegalovirus infection. The study, taken as a whole, reports: In two of eight donors, the top clonotype was HLA-C-restricted CMV-specific.

This clonotype was detected a few times. Antigen: not known. The junction had 12 bases not matched to a gene; V was cut back by 10 bases and J by 4 bases. CDR1 SGHDN and CDR2 FVKESK come from the germline V gene. The CDR3 spans 15 residues. TCRdb independently ran MiXCR on the reads; one entry per CDR3 protein. The data hold 200,000 to 300,000 distinct CDR3 sequences, with roughly 13% observed a single time. Sequencing was performed on PBMCs. The V gene is TRBV14, the J gene TRBJ1-5; 8 bases match TRBD1. The sequence was obtained from a human donor in good health (CMV status not recorded). Some clones in this sample may be carry-over from other donors' samples. DNA of the CDR3: TGTGCCAACCACCAACGACGGGACAGGAATCAGCCCCAGCATTTT. Its translation is CANHQRRDRNQPQHF.